This TCR beta chain was found in a study of cytomegalovirus exposure and HLA in healthy donors. General observations from the study: It was in a later analysis that TCR association rates were seen to vary by HLA locus, highest for DRB1 and lowest for HLA-C. The study flagged 150 to 200 TCR beta chains as cytomegalovirus-associated. In a later analysis, TCR beta V- and J-gene trimming showed a link to a missense DCLRE1C variant.

With regard to this clone: Its matching antigen is unknown.

The PCR had 60 Vbeta and 13 Jbeta primers. Assay: immunoSEQ multiplex PCR; the TCRdb copy retains only in-frame clones and omits some. The sample consists of about 150,000 clones, 70% to 90% of them appearing once. Germline V gene sequence: CDR1 LGHNA, CDR2 YSLEER. The V gene lost 0 bases and the J gene lost 6 bases, with 12 bases spanning the gap. This CDR3 comprises 14 residues. Each donor was nominally healthy when sampled (though unrecorded immune exposures were likely). The sample taken for sequencing was PBMCs. The rearrangement uses TRBV4-3 and TRBJ2-7; a weak D match, TRBD1 (6 bases). The TCR originated in a woman aged 18-29 years in good health and CMV-seronegative. Here the CDR3 reads CASSQDVTGREQYF. CDR3 coding DNA: TGCGCCAGCAGCCAAGATGTCACAGGGCGCGAGCAGTACTTC.